Here is one T cell receptor (beta chain) with its context. The sample originates from a study of graft-versus-host responses after intestinal transplantation. Study overall: Transplant types were multivisceral, liver-intestinal, or isolated intestinal.

Clones were sequenced by immunoSEQ multiplex PCR, and TCRdb holds only the in-frame ones, with some missing. The sample has roughly 19,000 clones, roughly 94% seen once. The origin of this receptor is a human patient who received an intestinal transplant, so some T cells may come from the graft donor. Material: PBMCs, obtained 23 days after intestinal transplant.

In DNA, the CDR3 is TGTGCCAGCGGGGGGACTAGTAACTACGAGCAGTACTTC. Translation gives CASGGTSNYEQYF. The chain recombines TRBV6-5 with TRBJ2-7; 8 nucleotides match TRBD2. J lost 3 bases, V lost 8 bases, and 6 bases had no gene match. Germline assignment: CDR1 MNHEY and CDR2 SVGAGI. This CDR3 spans 13 amino acids.